The T cell receptor (beta chain) described here comes from a study of blood T cells in healthy people across ages. As to this clonotype: The antigen remains unidentified.

The CDR3 runs 15 residues. V gave up 3 bases and J gave up 13 bases, with 22 bases separating them. Germline CDR1 reads LGHDT; CDR2 reads YNNKEL (reference sequence). Primed by a sample-barcoded 5' primer and a J-beta primer mix, a second PCR proceeded for roughly 6 to 12 cycles. All cDNA molecules were each tagged by a template-switch adaptor with 12 random nucleotides. TCRdb re-analysed the 5' RACE reads in MiXCR, keeping a single row per CDR3 protein. Of hundreds of thousands of distinct CDR3 sequences in the sample, about 53% were seen once. The study's findings and limits: It was not possible, with unsorted PBMCs, to conclusively compare naive and antigen-experienced cells. Investigators viewed diversity estimates from one million T cells as underestimates, the study reported.

The rearrangement uses TRBV3-1 and TRBJ2-1; D possibly matches TRBD1 or TRBD2 (7 bases each). The source material was blood. This TCR was sampled from an elderly man in good health. The CDR3 nucleotides are TGTGCCAGCAGCCAGTTGGCAGGGGGGCGGGAGACCCAGTTCTTC. The encoded protein is CASSQLAGGRETQFF.